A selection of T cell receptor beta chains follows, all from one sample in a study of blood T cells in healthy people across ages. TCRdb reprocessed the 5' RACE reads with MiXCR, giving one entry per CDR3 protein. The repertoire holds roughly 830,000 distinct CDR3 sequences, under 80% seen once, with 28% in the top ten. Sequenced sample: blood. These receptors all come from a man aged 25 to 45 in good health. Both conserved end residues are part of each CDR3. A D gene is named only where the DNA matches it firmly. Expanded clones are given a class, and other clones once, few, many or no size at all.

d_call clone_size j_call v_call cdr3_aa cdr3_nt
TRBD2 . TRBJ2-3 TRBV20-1 CSAGTQAGGLNTDTQYF TGCAGTGCTGGCACACAAGCGGGGGGGCTAAACACAGATACGCAGTATTTT
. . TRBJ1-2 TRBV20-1 CSANLGETDDYGYTF TGCAGTGCTAATCTGGGGGAGACGGACGACTATGGCTACACCTTC
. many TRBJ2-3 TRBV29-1 CSAREHPSTDTQYF TGCAGCGCGCGGGAACACCCTTCCACAGATACGCAGTATTTT
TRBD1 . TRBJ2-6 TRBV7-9 CASSTLGQGLSGANVLTF TGTGCCAGCAGCACCCTGGGACAGGGGCTCTCTGGGGCCAACGTCCTGACTTTC
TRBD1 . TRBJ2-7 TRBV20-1 CSAPRTGKDEQYF TGCAGTGCCCCTCGGACAGGGAAGGACGAGCAGTACTTC
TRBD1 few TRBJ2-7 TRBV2 CASSDSRDRYEQYF TGTGCCAGCAGTGACTCCCGGGACAGGTACGAGCAGTACTTC
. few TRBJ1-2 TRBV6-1 CASSGHRDNYGYTF TGTGCCAGCAGTGGACACAGGGATAACTATGGCTACACCTTC
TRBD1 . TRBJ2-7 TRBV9 CASSVDLGQGRGGEQYF TGTGCCAGCAGCGTAGACCTTGGACAGGGTCGAGGGGGCGAGCAGTACTTC
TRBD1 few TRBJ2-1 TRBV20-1 CSARGTGASDNEQFF TGCAGTGCTAGAGGGACAGGGGCCTCCGACAATGAGCAGTTCTTC
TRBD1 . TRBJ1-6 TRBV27 CVSSLSGQGLRSPLHF TGTGTCAGCAGTTTATCGGGACAGGGGCTTAGGTCACCCCTCCACTTT
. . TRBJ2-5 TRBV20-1 CSASLGRYALETQYF TGCAGTGCTTCGCTGGGTCGGTACGCGTTGGAGACCCAGTACTTC
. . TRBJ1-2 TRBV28 CASSLALLNYGYTF TGTGCCAGCAGTTTAGCACTCCTTAACTATGGCTACACCTTC
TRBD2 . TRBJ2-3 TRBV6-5 CASNPSSGGGHTQYF TGTGCCAGCAACCCCTCTAGCGGGGGGGGACATACGCAGTATTTT
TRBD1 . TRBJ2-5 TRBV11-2 CASSPRDRGSYQETQYF TGTGCCAGCAGCCCAAGGGACAGGGGTTCCTACCAAGAGACCCAGTACTTC
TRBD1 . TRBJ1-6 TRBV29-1 CSVRQGSNSPLHF TGCAGCGTCCGACAGGGCTCGAATTCACCCCTCCACTTT
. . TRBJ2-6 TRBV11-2 CASSLDHWSSGANVLTF TGTGCCAGCAGCTTAGATCACTGGAGCTCTGGGGCCAACGTCCTGACTTTC
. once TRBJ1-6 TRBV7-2 CASLRDGRSPLHF TGTGCCAGTCTCCGGGACGGACGATCACCCCTCCACTTT
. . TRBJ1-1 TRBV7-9 CASSYMENTEAFF TGTGCCAGCAGCTACATGGAGAACACTGAAGCTTTCTTT
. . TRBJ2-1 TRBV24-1 CATSDLNRNEQFF TGTGCCACCAGTGACCTGAACCGCAATGAGCAGTTCTTC
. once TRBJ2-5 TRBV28 CASSSDLGGETQYF TGTGCCAGCAGTTCGGACTTAGGGGGAGAGACCCAGTACTTC
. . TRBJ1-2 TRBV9 CASSVEAGSNYGYTF TGTGCCAGCAGCGTAGAGGCAGGATCTAACTATGGCTACACCTTC
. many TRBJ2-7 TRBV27 CASSFNSPYEQYF TGTGCCAGCAGTTTTAACAGCCCCTACGAGCAGTACTTC
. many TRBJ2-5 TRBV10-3 CAISVGQTRETQYF TGTGCCATCAGTGTGGGACAAACTAGAGAGACCCAGTACTTC
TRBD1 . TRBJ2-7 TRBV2 CASSGQGINEQYF TGTGCCAGCAGTGGACAGGGGATCAACGAGCAGTACTTC
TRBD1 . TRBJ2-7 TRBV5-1 CASSLMGQAPGEQYF TGCGCCAGCAGCTTAATGGGACAGGCGCCCGGCGAGCAGTACTTC
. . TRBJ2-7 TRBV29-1 CSVVDNFSYEQYF TGCAGCGTTGTAGACAACTTCTCCTACGAGCAGTACTTC
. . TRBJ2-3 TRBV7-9 CASSLPTGVALDTQYF TGTGCCAGCAGCCTCCCAACGGGGGTTGCTTTAGATACGCAGTATTTT
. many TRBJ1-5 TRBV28 CASRQGSQPQHF TGTGCCAGCAGGCAGGGGTCTCAGCCCCAGCATTTT
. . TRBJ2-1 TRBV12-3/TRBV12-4 CASSPRNPSHEQFF TGTGCCAGCAGTCCGAGGAACCCCTCCCATGAGCAGTTCTTC
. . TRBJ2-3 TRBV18 CASSPLGADTQYF TGTGCCAGCTCACCACTTGGGGCAGATACGCAGTATTTT
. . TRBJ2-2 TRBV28 CASSFAGPTGELFF TGTGCCAGCAGTTTCGCAGGTCCCACCGGGGAGCTGTTTTTT
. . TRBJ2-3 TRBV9 CASSVEGPNEADTQYF TGTGCCAGCAGCGTAGAGGGTCCGAACGAGGCAGATACGCAGTATTTT
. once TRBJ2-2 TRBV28 CASVAPGEGTGELFF TGTGCCAGCGTGGCGCCAGGGGAGGGCACCGGGGAGCTGTTTTTT
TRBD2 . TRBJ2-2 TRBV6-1 CASSASERGFDTGELFF TGTGCCAGCAGCGCGTCCGAGCGGGGGTTCGACACCGGGGAGCTGTTTTTT
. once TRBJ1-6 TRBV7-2 CASSLQTGSPLHF TGTGCCAGCAGCTTACAAACGGGTTCACCCCTCCACTTT